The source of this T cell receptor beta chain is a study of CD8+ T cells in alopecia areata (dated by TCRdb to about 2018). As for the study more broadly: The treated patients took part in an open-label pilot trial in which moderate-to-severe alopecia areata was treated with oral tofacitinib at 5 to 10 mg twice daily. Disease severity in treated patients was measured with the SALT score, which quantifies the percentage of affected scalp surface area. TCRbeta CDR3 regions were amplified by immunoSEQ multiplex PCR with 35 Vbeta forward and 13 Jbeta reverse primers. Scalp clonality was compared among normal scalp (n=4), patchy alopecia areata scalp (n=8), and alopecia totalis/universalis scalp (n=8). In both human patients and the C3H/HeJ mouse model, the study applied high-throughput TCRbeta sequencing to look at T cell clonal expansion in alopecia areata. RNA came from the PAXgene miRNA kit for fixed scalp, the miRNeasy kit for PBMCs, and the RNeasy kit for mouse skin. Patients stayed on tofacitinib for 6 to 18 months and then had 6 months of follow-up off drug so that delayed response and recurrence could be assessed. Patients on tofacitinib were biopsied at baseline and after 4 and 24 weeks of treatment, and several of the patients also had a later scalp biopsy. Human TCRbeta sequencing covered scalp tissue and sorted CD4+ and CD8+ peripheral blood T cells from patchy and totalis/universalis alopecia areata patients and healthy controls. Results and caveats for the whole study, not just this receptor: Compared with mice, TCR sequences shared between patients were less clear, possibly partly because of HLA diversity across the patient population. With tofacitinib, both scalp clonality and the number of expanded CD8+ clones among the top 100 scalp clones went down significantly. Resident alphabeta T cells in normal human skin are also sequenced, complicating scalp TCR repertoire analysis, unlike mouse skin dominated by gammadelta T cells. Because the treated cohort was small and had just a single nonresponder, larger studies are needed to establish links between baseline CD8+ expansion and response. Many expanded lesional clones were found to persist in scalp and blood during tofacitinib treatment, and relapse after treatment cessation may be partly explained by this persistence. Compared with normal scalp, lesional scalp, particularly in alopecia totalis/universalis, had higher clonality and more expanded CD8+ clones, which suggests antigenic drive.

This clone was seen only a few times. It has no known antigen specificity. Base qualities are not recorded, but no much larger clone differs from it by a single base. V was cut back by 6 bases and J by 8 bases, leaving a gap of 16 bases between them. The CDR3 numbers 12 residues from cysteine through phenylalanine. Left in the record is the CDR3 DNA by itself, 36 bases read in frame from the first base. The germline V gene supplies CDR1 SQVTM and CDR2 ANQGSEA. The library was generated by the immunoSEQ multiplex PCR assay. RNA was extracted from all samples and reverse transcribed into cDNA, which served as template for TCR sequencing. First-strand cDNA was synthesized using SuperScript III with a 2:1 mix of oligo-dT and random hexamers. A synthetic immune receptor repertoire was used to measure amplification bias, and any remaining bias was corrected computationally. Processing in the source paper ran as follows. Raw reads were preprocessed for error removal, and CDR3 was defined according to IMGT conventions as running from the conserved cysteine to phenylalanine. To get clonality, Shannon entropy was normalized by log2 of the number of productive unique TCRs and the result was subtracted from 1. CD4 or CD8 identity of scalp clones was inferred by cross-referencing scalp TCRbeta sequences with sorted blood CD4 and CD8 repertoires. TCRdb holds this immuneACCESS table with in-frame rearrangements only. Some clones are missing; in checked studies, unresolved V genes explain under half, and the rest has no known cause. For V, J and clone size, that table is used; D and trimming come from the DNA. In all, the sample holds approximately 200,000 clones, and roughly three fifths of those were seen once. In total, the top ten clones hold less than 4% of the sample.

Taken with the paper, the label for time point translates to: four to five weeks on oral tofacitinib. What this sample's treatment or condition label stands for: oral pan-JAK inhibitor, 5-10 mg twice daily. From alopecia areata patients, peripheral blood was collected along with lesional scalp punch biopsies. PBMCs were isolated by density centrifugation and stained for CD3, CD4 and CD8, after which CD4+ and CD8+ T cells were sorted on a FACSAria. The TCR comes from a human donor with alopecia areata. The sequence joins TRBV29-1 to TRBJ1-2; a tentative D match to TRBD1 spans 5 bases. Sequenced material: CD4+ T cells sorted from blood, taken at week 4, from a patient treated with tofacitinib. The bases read TGCAGCGTAGGACCCGGGACCGTAGGCTACACCTTC. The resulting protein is CSVGPGTVGYTF.